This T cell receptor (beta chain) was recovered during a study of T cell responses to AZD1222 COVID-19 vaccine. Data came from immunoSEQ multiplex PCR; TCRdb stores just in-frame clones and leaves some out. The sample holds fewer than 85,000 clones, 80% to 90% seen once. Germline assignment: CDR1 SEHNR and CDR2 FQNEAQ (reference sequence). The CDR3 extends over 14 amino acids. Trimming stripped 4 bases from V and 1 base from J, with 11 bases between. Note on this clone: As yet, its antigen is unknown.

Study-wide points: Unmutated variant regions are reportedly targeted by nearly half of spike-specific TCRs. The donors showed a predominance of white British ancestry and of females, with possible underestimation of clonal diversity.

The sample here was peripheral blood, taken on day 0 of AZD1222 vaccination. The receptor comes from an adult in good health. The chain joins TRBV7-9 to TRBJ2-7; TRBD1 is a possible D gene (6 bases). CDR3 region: CASSSFRGSYEQYF. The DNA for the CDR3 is TGTGCCAGCAGCTCTTTCAGGGGTTCCTACGAGCAGTACTTC. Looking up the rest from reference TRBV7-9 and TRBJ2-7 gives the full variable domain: DTGVSQNPRHKITKRGQNVTFRCDPISEHNRLYWYRQTLGQGPEFLTYFQNEAQLEKSRLLSDRFSAERPKGSFSTLEIQRTEQGDSAMYLCASSSFRGSYEQYFGPGTRLTVT.